These 16 T cell receptor beta chains were sequenced from one sample in a study of shared clonotypes between healthy human individuals. Measured with immunoSEQ multiplex PCR; TCRdb has only the in-frame clones, and not every one. The sample lists roughly 2.2 million clones, about 90% occurring once. The sequencing sample was made of naive CD4+ T cells from PBMCs. Subset specified: CD45RA+ positively selected. Receptor source: a young man in good health. Some clones in this sample may be carry-over from other donors' samples.

This chain joins TRBV6-5 and TRBJ2-3; perhaps TRBD1 as D (6 bases). CDR1 is MNHEY and CDR2 is SVGAGI in the germline V gene. There are 12 residues in the CDR3. CDR3 nucleotides: TGTGCATCACTCTCAGGGGCAGATACGCAGTATTTT. Residues: CASLSGADTQYF.

V gene TRBV7-2 combines with J gene TRBJ2-1, with TRBD2 matching over 8 bases. V lost 5 bases, J lost 8 bases, and 11 bases stayed unmatched. From germline, CDR1 is SGHTA and CDR2 FQGNSA. CDR3 length: 15 residues. For the CDR3, the DNA is TGTGCCAGCAGCGAGGCGGGGGGCCCTCTCCATGAGCAGTTCTTC. As protein: CASSEAGGPLHEQFF.

The genes are TRBV19 and TRBJ1-5; the D gene is possibly TRBD1 (5 bases). The germline V gene has CDR1 LNHDA and CDR2 SQIVND (reference sequence). V was cut by 8 bases and J by 4 bases, with 12 bases left in between. The CDR3 length is 13 residues. The CDR3 DNA follows: TGTGCCAGTGGAGACAGACTTAATCAGCCCCAGCATTTT. It is translated as CASGDRLNQPQHF.

The CDR3 protein is CASSSTGAYEQYF. In DNA form, the CDR3 reads TGTGCCAGCAGTTCGACAGGAGCCTACGAGCAGTACTTC. The chain links TRBV6-5 to TRBJ2-7; possibly TRBD1 for D (6 bases). Germline CDR1 and CDR2: MNHEY and SVGAGI. Trimming pared 4 bases from V and 2 bases from J, leaving 9 bases between. The CDR3 has 13 amino acids.

This chain joins TRBV7-6 and TRBJ1-1; weak D call: TRBD1 (5 bases). Germline V gene sequence: CDR1 SGHVS, CDR2 FNYEAQ. The CDR3 consists of 13 residues. V was trimmed by 2 bases and J by 5 bases, leaving 9 bases between them. The CDR3 protein is CASSLFRGTEAFF. CDR3 DNA: TGTGCCAGCAGCTTATTCCGGGGGACTGAAGCTTTCTTT.

This rearrangement joins TRBV5-1 to TRBJ2-7; 10 positions agree with TRBD1. Germline lookup yields CDR1 SGHRS and CDR2 YFSETQ. After removal of 2 bases from V and 5 bases from J, the junction contained 7 bases not matched to a gene. The CDR3 consists of 15 residues. The CDR3: CASSLGTGAVHEQYF. CDR3 nucleotides: TGCGCCAGCAGCTTAGGGACAGGGGCGGTCCACGAGCAGTACTTC.

V gene TRBV5-6 combines with J gene TRBJ2-3; the match to TRBD2 covers 13 bases. Germline-derived CDR1 and CDR2 are SGHDT and YYEEEE. The CDR3 sequence is 15 residues long. The V gene end was trimmed by 2 bases and the J gene end by 4 bases; junction bases not matched to a gene: 1. In nucleotides, the CDR3 is TGTGCCAGCAGCTTAGGGACTAGCGGGGCAGATACGCAGTATTTT. Its translation is CASSLGTSGADTQYF. The full variable domain, rest sourced from reference TRBV5-6 and TRBJ2-3, is DAGVTQSPTHLIKTRGQQVTLRCSPKSGHDTVSWYQQALGQGPQFIFQYYEEEERQRGNFPDRFSGHQFPNYSSELNVNALLLGDSALYLCASSLGTSGADTQYFGPGTRLTVL.

This rearrangement joins TRBV5-6 to TRBJ2-5, with 7 bases lining up with TRBD2. CDR1 and CDR2 (germline): SGHDT, YYEEEE. V lost 4 bases and J lost 4; bases outside the gene matches: 7. CDR3 length: 14 residues. The CDR3, as DNA: TGTGCCAGCAGCCGGGGAGGGGCGGGAGAGACCCAGTACTTC. This codes for CASSRGGAGETQYF.

The V call is TRBV7-9, the J call TRBJ2-6; maybe TRBD2 (6 bases). This CDR3 comprises 15 residues. Germline V gives CDR1 SEHNR, CDR2 FQNEAQ (reference sequence). Trimming stripped 2 bases from V and 2 bases from J, with 7 bases between. CDR3 in amino acids: CASSLRGTGANVLTF. The CDR3 bases are TGTGCCAGCAGCTTACGCGGGACTGGGGCCAACGTCCTGACTTTC.

The chain uses TRBV2 and TRBJ2-1; the D gene is possibly TRBD1 (6 bases). Trimming pared 0 bases from V and 9 bases from J, leaving 15 bases between. This CDR3 region has 15 residues. The V gene's germline CDR1 is SNHLY and CDR2 FYNNEI. The CDR3 loop is CASSEAGAIQGEQFF. Here the CDR3 DNA reads TGTGCCAGCAGTGAAGCGGGGGCTATACAGGGTGAGCAGTTCTTC.

Turning to this clone: Being one base from a much bigger clone, this may be a read error. CDR3 nucleotides: TGTGCCAGCAGCTTAGATGGGAACACAGATACGCAGTATTTT. This sequence encodes CASSLDGNTDTQYF. The rearrangement joins TRBV11-2 to TRBJ2-3; D gene ambiguous. CDR3 size: 14 residues. CDR1 is SGHAT, CDR2 FQNNGV, per germline. V was cut by 0 bases and J by 2 bases, with 6 bases left in between.

The chain uses TRBV7-6 and TRBJ1-5; a weak D match, TRBD1 (6 bases). Germline CDR1 and CDR2: SGHVS and FNYEAQ. This CDR3 is 16 amino acids long. Trimming cost V 5 bases and J 9 bases, with 23 bases left between them. In nucleotides, the CDR3 is TGTGCCAGCAGCCCGGAGGCGGGGGGGCCCCTACGGCCCCAGCATTTT. This encodes CASSPEAGGPLRPQHF.

The chain joins TRBV6-7 to TRBJ2-4; TRBD2 agrees at 14 bases. TRBV6-7 is classed as an ORF, of uncertain function. The junction had 9 bases not matched to a gene; V was cut back by 7 bases and J by 1 base. The CDR3 contains 18 residues. CDR3 DNA: TGTGCCAGCACCCAGACTAGCGGGAGGGCCCGCGCCAAAAACATTCAGTACTTC. Residues: CASTQTSGRARAKNIQYF.

The V gene is TRBV5-5, the J gene TRBJ1-4, with no clear D. This CDR3 has 15 amino acids. V was trimmed by 0 bases and J by 4 bases, leaving 10 bases between them. Per germline, CDR1 SGHKS and CDR2 YYEKEE (reference sequence). This chain's CDR3 is CASSLGILGNEKLFF. In nucleotides, the CDR3 is TGTGCCAGCAGCTTGGGGATCCTCGGTAATGAAAAACTGTTTTTT. The complete variable domain, with remaining parts taken from reference TRBV5-5 and TRBJ1-4, reads DAGVTQSPTHLIKTRGQQVTLRCSPISGHKSVSWYQQVLGQGPQFIFQYYEKEERGRGNFPDRFSARQFPNYSSELNVNALLLGDSALYLCASSLGILGNEKLFFGSGTQLSVL.

The rearrangement joins TRBV5-5 to TRBJ2-1; TRBD2 matches at 7 bases. Germline trimming cut 4 bases from V and 0 bases from J; bases unmatched to any gene: 4. This CDR3 contains 15 residues. From germline, CDR1 is SGHKS and CDR2 YYEKEE (reference sequence). The CDR3: CASSRTSDSYNEQFF. The CDR3 nucleotides read TGTGCCAGCAGCCGCACTAGCGACTCCTACAATGAGCAGTTCTTC.

The chain links TRBV30 to TRBJ2-7, with no clear D. CDR1 is GTSNPN and CDR2 is SVGIG in the germline V gene (reference sequence). The CDR3 spans 13 residues. V lost 0 bases and J lost 3, with 9 bases in between. CDR3 in DNA: TGTGCCTGGAGTGTGGGTAGGGACTACGAGCAGTACTTC. Translated: CAWSVGRDYEQYF.